The source of this TCR beta chain is a study of OX40 agonist ivuxolimab in advanced cancers. Overall study: Patients with hepatocellular carcinoma, melanoma, renal cell or head and neck cancer made up the dose-escalation patients. There were three patients with partial responses, one having hepatocellular carcinoma and two cutaneous melanoma. Averaging roughly 60 years in age, with a range of about 23 to 85, the cohort was 82.7% male.

The table came from immunoSEQ multiplex PCR; TCRdb's copy has only in-frame clones and leaves some out. The sample includes approximately 30,000 clones, 89% of them seen just once. The CDR3 length is 17 residues. Germline values: CDR1 SGHTS, CDR2 YDEGEE. Trimming cost V 0 bases and J 2 bases, with 15 bases left between them. General study points: Among T cells, CD8+ cells averaged more expanded clones than CD4+ cells.

Of note for this clone: The antigen remains unidentified.

This clonotype was obtained from an adult with an advanced solid tumor such as melanoma, head and neck, liver or kidney cancer. V and J are TRBV5-8 and TRBJ2-1; unclear D gene. Sequences were derived from CD4+ or CD8+ T cells sorted from blood, sampled in a trial of the OX40 agonist ivuxolimab. This chain's CDR3 is CASSLGKPDRAYNEQFF. CDR3 in DNA: TGTGCCAGCAGCTTGGGAAAACCGGACCGGGCCTACAATGAGCAGTTCTTC. The whole variable domain, filled in from reference TRBV5-8 and TRBJ2-1, reads EAGVTQSPTHLIKTRGQQATLRCSPISGHTSVYWYQQALGLGLQFLLWYDEGEERNRGNFPPRFSGRQFPNYSSELNVNALELEDSALYLCASSLGKPDRAYNEQFFGPGTRLTVL.